This note documents a single T cell receptor (beta chain) sequence. The CDR3 loop spans 16 amino acids. From germline, CDR1 is LGHDT and CDR2 YNNKEL (reference sequence). V lost 4 bases and J lost 6, with 19 bases in between. The data were taken from a study of CD8 T cells in Susac syndrome. After extraction with the RNeasy kit, about 0.45 to 1 ug of the RNA was reverse transcribed using random hexamers. The immunoSEQ assay covered 54 Vbeta and 13 Jbeta segments for CDR3. TCRdb itself ran the immunoSEQ multiplex PCR reads through MiXCR, one entry per CDR3 protein. The table records 160,000 or so distinct CDR3 sequences, roughly 95% of them present only once. Negative isolation yielded the CD8+ and CD4+ T cells, while FACS enriched the TEMRA cells.

This chain joins TRBV3-1 and TRBJ1-5; a possible D gene is TRBD1 (6 bases). The origin of this receptor is a human donor in good health. Source material: CD4+ T cells from PBMCs. Written as DNA, the CDR3 is TGTGCCAGCAGCCTGTCGACAGGCTCGGGAGGTCAGCCCCAGCATTTT. Translation gives CASSLSTGSGGQPQHF.